A single sample is the source of the 8 T cell receptor beta chains below, sequenced in a study of Graves' ophthalmopathy and Graves' hyperthyroidism (dated by TCRdb to the late 2010s). The sample was run on an Illumina HiSeq 2000. For repertoire sequencing, TCR beta CDR3 regions were amplified from RNA transcripts. HTBI primers and the Qiagen OneStep RT-PCR kit were used in a first-round RT-PCR, which was followed by a second-round multiplex PCR, size selection and purification. The public reads were reprocessed in TCRdb via fastp at Q25 and MiXCR, keeping in-frame beta chains. For every CDR3 protein sequence, its rows merge into one entry that carries the most common genes and DNA. A total of 650,000 to 900,000 distinct CDR3 sequences appear in this sample, about 44% of them only once. The ten largest clonotypes hold about 40% of the sample. The sample consisted of peripheral blood. These receptors were taken from an adult man with Graves' ophthalmopathy.

The chain uses TRBV20-1 and TRBJ2-5, with D possibly being TRBD1 (6 bases). Trimming cost V 0 bases and J 0 bases, with 14 bases left between them. CDR3 size: 16 residues. Per the germline V gene, CDR1 is DFQATT and CDR2 is SNEGSKA (reference sequence). The CDR3 reads CSARDYQGKYQETQYF. As DNA, the CDR3 is TGCAGTGCTAGAGATTACCAGGGGAAGTACCAAGAGACCCAGTACTTC.

This chain joins TRBV10-3 and TRBJ2-2; TRBD2 matches 8 bases. Germline V lookup: CDR1 ENHRY, CDR2 SYGVKD. V was pared by 0 bases and J by 4 bases, with 4 bases of the junction left unmatched. This CDR3 comprises 16 residues. CDR3 sequence (DNA): TGTGCCATCAGTGAGTCAGCGGGGGACCTCACCGGGGAGCTGTTTTTT. It is translated as CAISESAGDLTGELFF.

This clonotype was found many times. The V gene is TRBV7-9, the J gene TRBJ1-1, with unresolved D. The V end was cut by 6 bases, the J end by 0 bases, with 5 bases between. CDR3 length: 12 residues. Germline lookup yields CDR1 SEHNR and CDR2 FQNEAQ (reference sequence). The CDR3 DNA sequence: TGTGCCAGCAGTTTGGTGAACACTGAAGCTTTCTTT. Its protein product is CASSLVNTEAFF.

Points on this clonotype: Just one base apart from a much larger clone, this may be a read error. The CDR3 region is CAISYSRFPEAFF. The DNA of the CDR3 is TGTGCCATCAGTTACTCTCGGTTTCCTGAAGCTTTCTTT. V is TRBV10-3 and J is TRBJ1-1; D uncertain. V dropped 5 bases and J dropped 6 bases, with 13 bases sitting between them. This CDR3 spans 13 amino acids. The V gene's germline CDR1 is ENHRY and CDR2 SYGVKD.

This clonotype was seen repeatedly, ten times or more. The chain has TRBV29-1 and TRBJ2-5; perhaps TRBD1 as D (6 bases). There are 16 residues in the CDR3. V shed 6 bases and J shed 1 base, with 21 bases lying between them. Germline values: CDR1 SQVTM, CDR2 ANQGSEA. In nucleotides, the CDR3 is TGCAGCGTCACCCGGACAGCCCGATCCATCCAAGAGACCCAGTACTTC. Residues: CSVTRTARSIQETQYF. The full variable domain, rest sourced from reference TRBV29-1 and TRBJ2-5, is SAVISQKPSRDICQRGTSLTIQCQVDSQVTMMFWYRQQPGQSLTLIATANQGSEATYESGFVIDKFPISRPNLTFSTLTVSNMSPEDSSIYLCSVTRTARSIQETQYFGPGTRLLVL.

Of note for this clonotype: The junction departs from germline at one end; a sequencing error may be responsible. This sequence joins TRBV10-3 and TRBJ2-6; 9 bases match TRBD2. From germline, CDR1 is ENHRY and CDR2 SYGVKD. This CDR3 has 15 residues. CDR3 region: CAISRGLADVSVLTF. The CDR3 DNA reads as TGTGCCATCAGCAGGGGACTAGCTGACGTCTCCGTCCTGACCTTC.

At least ten counts were recorded for this clonotype. V is TRBV2 and J is TRBJ1-4, with D possibly matching TRBD1 (6 bases). This CDR3 is 14 amino acids long. Germline V lookup: CDR1 SNHLY, CDR2 FYNNEI. Trimming removed 8 bases from V and 0 bases from J, with 10 bases in between. This chain's CDR3 is CASRDTTTNEKLFF. The CDR3 DNA reads TGTGCCAGCCGGGACACGACAACTAATGAAAAACTGTTTTTT.

Worth noting for this clonotype: In this CDR3 the conserved last residue, phenylalanine or tryptophan, is missing, so a read error is likely. V and J are TRBV2 and TRBJ1-6; 12 nucleotides match TRBD1. The J segment lost 5 bases and the V segment lost 6 bases, leaving 8 bases of the junction unmatched. CDR1 is SNHLY and CDR2 is FYNNEI in the germline V gene. The CDR3 sequence is 17 residues long. Here the CDR3 reads CASRPGTGGRDNSPLHS. The CDR3 DNA sequence: TGTGCCAGCAGACCCGGGACAGGGGGCAGAGATAATTCACCCCTCCACTCT.